This entry is about one T cell receptor (beta chain). The antigen is undetermined. This record comes from a study of T cell responses to AZD1222 COVID-19 vaccine. Study-wide results and limits: Among the donors, most were white British and more were female, and clonal diversity was possibly underestimated. Without day 14 samples, only post-peak T cell repertoires were studied. Across spike, vaccine-associated CD4 TCRs were found, dominant at 160-218 and 743-854.

The method was immunoSEQ multiplex PCR; TCRdb's version includes in-frame clones alone and lacks a portion of them. There are some 110,000 clones in the sample; roughly 84% occur only once, and about 9.7% lies in the top ten. Between the trimmed V and J ends, which lost 6 bases and 7 bases, there was a span of 13 bases. The CDR3 covers 13 residues. The specimen comprised peripheral blood, sampled on day 0 of AZD1222 vaccination. The clonotype comes from an adult in good health. V usage is TRBV12-3 or TRBV12-4 and J usage is TRBJ2-1; D possibly corresponds to TRBD1 (5 bases). The CDR3: CASSRNRWNEQFF. In DNA form, the CDR3 reads TGTGCCAGCAGCCGGAACAGGTGGAATGAGCAGTTCTTC.